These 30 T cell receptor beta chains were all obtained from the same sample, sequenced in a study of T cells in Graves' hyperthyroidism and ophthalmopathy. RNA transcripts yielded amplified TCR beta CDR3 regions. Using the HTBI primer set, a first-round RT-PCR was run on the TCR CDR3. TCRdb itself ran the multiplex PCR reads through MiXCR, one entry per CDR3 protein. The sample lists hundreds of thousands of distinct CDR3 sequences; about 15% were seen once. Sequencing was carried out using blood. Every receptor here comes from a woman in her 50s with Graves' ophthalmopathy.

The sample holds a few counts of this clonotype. In DNA form, the CDR3 reads TGTGCCAGCAGCTCGGACAGGGCAAGACAAGAGACCCAGTACTTC. This encodes CASSSDRARQETQYF. The chain carries TRBV7-2 and TRBJ2-5; 8 positions match TRBD1. Trimming removed 4 bases from V and 2 bases from J; junction bases left unmatched: 6. CDR3 size: 15 residues. Germline CDR1 reads SGHTA; CDR2 reads FQGNSA.

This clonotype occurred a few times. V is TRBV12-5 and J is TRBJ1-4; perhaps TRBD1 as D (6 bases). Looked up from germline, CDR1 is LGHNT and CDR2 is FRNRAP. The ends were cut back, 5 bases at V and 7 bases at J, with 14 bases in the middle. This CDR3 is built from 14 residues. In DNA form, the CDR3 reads TGTGCTAGTGGTCCCACAGGGAGACCTGAAAAACTGTTTTTT. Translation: CASGPTGRPEKLFF. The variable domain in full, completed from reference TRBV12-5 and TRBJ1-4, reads DARVTQTPRHKVTEMGQEVTMRCQPILGHNTVFWYRQTMMQGLELLAYFRNRAPLDDSGMPKDRFSAEMPDATLATLKIQPSEPRDSAVYFCASGPTGRPEKLFFGSGTQLSVL.

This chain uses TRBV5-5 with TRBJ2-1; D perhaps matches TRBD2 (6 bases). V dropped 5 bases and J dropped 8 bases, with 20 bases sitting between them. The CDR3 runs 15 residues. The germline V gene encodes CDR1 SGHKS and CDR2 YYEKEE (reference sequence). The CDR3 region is CASSGGLAFKDEQFF. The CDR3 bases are TGTGCCAGCAGTGGGGGGTTAGCTTTTAAGGATGAGCAGTTCTTC.

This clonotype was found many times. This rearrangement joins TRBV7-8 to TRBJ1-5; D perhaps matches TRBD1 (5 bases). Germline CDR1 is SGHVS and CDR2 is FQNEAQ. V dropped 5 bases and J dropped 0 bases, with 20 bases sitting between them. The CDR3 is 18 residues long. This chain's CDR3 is CASSNDLDSRYSNQPQHF. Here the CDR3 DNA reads TGTGCCAGCAGCAACGACTTAGACAGCCGGTATAGCAATCAGCCCCAGCATTTT.

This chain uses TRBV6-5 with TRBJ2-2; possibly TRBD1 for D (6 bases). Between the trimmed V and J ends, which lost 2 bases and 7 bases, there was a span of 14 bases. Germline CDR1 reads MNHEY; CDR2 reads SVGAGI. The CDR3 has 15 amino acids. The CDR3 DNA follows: TGTGCCAGCAGTTACCGACAGGTCTGGAACGGGGAGCTGTTTTTT. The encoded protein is CASSYRQVWNGELFF.

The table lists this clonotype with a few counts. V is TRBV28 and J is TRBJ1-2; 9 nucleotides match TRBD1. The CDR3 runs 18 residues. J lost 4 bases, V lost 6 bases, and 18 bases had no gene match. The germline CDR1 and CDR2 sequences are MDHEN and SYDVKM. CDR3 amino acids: CASSLLFHPGTGTYGYTF. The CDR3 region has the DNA TGTGCCAGCAGCCTACTCTTCCATCCCGGGACAGGGACCTATGGCTACACCTTC.

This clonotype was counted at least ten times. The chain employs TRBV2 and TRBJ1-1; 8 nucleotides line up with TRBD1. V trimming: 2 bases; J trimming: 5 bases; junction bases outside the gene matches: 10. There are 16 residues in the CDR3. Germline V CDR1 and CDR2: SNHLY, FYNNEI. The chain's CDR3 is CASSEQGAGFSTEAFF. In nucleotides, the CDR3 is TGTGCCAGCAGTGAACAGGGGGCCGGTTTTTCGACTGAAGCTTTCTTT.

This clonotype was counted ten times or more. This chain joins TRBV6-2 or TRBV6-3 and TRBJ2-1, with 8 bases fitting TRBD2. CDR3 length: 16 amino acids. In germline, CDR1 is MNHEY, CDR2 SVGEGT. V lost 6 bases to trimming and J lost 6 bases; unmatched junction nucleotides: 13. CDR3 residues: CASSTDTGSGGNEQFF. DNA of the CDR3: TGTGCCAGCAGCACAGATACAGGGAGCGGGGGCAATGAGCAGTTCTTC.

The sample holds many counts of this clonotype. DNA for the CDR3: TGTGCCAGCAGCCCTCGGCGAGCCGCAGATACGCAGTATTTT. Translating it yields CASSPRRAADTQYF. V usage is TRBV7-3 and J usage is TRBJ2-3; D gene ambiguous. Trimming took off 5 bases at V and 4 bases at J, with 13 bases between the two ends. The CDR3 runs to 14 residues. CDR1 and CDR2 from the germline V gene are SGHTA and FQGTGA.

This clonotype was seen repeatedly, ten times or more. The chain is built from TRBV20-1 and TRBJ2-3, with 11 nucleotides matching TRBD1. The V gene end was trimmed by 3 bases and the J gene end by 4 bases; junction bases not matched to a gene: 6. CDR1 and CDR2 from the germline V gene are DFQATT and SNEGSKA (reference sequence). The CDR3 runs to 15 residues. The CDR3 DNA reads TGCAGTGCTAGCGGGGGGACAGGGGGTCCAGATACGCAGTATTTT. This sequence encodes CSASGGTGGPDTQYF.

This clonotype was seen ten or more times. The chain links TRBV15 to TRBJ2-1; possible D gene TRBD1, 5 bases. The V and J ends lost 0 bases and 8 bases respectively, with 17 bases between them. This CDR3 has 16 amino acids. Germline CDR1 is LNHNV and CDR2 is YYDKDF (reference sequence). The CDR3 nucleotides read TGTGCCACCAGCAGAGATGGGCAGGGCGTTGGCGATGAGCAGTTCTTC. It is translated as CATSRDGQGVGDEQFF.

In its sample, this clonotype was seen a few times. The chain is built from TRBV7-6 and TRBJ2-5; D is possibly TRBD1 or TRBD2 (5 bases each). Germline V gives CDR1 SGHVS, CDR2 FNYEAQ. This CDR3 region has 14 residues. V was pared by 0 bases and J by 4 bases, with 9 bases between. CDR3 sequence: CASSLAGDAETQYF. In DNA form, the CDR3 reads TGTGCCAGCAGCTTAGCGGGGGACGCAGAGACCCAGTACTTC. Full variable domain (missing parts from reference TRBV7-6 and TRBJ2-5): GAGVSQSPRYKVTKRGQDVALRCDPISGHVSLYWYRQALGQGPEFLTYFNYEAQQDKSGLPNDRFSAERPEGSISTLTIQRTEQRDSAMYRCASSLAGDAETQYFGPGTRLLVL.

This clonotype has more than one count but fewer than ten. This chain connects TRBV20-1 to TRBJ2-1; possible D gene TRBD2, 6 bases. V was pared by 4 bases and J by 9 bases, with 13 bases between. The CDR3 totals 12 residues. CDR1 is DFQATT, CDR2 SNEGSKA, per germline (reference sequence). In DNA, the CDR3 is TGCAGTGCTACCAGACTAGAACGTGAGCAGTTCTTC. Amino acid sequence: CSATRLEREQFF.

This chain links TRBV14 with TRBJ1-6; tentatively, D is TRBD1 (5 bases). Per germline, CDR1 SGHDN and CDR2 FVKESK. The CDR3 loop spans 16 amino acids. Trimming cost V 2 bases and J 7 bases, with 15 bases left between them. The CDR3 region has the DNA TGTGCCAGCAGCCAATCATGGGCAGGGATGAATTCACCCCTCCACTTT. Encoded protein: CASSQSWAGMNSPLHF.

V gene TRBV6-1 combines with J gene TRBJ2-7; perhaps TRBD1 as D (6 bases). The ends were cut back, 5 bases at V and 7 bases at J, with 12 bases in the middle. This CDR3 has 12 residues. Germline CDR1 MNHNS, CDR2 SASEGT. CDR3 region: CASSRTQGEQYF. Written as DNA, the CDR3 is TGTGCCAGCAGTCGGACTCAGGGGGAGCAGTACTTC.

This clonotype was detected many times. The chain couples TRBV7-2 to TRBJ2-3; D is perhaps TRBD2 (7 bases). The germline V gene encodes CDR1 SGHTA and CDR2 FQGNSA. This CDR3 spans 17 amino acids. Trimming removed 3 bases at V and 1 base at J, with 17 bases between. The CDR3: CASSFYPGGQGTDTQYF. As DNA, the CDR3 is TGTGCCAGCAGCTTTTATCCGGGGGGCCAGGGCACAGATACGCAGTATTTT. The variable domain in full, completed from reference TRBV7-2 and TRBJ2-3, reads GAGVSQSPSNKVTEKGKDVELRCDPISGHTALYWYRQSLGQGLEFLIYFQGNSAPDKSGLPSDRFSAERTGGSVSTLTIQRTQQEDSAVYLCASSFYPGGQGTDTQYFGPGTRLTVL.

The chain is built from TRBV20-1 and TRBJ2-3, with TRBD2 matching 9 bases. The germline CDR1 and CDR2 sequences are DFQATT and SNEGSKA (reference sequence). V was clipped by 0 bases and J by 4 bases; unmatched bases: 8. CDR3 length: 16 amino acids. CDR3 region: CSARDSARGRADTQYF. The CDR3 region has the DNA TGCAGTGCTAGAGACTCGGCTCGCGGGAGGGCAGATACGCAGTATTTT.

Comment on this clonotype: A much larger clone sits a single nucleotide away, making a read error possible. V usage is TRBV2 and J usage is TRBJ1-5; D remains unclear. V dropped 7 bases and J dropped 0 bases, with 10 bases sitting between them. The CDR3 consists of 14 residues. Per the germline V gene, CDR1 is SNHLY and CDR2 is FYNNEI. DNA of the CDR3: TGTGCCAGCAATAAGACCGCTAGCAATCAGCCCCAGCATTTT. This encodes CASNKTASNQPQHF.

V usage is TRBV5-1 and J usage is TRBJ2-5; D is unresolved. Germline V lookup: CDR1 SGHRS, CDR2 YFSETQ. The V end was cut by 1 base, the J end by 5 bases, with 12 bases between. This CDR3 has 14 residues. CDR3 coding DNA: TGCGCCAGCAGCTTGTTTGTCAGGCTCGAGACCCAGTACTTC. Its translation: CASSLFVRLETQYF.

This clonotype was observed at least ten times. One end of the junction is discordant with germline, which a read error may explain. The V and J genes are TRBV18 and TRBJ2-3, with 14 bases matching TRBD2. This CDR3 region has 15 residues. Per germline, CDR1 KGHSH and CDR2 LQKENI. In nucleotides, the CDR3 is TGCGCCAGCAGGACTAGCGGGAGGAGCACAGATACGCAGTATTTT. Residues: CASRTSGRSTDTQYF.

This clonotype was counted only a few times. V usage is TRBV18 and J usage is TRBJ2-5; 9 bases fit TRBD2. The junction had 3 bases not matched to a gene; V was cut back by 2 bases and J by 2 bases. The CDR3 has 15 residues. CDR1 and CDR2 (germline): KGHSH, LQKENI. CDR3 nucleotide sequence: TGTGCCAGCTCACCATACGCGGGAGGGCAAGAGACCCAGTACTTC. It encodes CASSPYAGGQETQYF. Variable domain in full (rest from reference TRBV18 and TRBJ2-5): NAGVMQNPRHLVRRRGQEARLRCSPMKGHSHVYWYRQLPEEGLKFMVYLQKENIIDESGMPKERFSAEFPKEGPSILRIQQVVRGDSAAYFCASSPYAGGQETQYFGPGTRLLVL.

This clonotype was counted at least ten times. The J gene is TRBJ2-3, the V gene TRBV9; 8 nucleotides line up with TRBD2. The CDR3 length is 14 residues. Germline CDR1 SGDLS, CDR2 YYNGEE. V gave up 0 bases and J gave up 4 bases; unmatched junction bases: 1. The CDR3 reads CASSVELAADTQYF. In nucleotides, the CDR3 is TGTGCCAGCAGCGTAGAACTAGCGGCAGATACGCAGTATTTT.

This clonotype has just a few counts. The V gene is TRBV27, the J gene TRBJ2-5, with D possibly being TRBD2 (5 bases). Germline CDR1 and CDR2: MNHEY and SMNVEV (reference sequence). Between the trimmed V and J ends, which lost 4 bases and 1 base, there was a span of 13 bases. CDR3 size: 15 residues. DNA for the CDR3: TGTGCCAGCAGTTCCTCGGGGATAGGCCAAGAGACCCAGTACTTC. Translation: CASSSSGIGQETQYF.

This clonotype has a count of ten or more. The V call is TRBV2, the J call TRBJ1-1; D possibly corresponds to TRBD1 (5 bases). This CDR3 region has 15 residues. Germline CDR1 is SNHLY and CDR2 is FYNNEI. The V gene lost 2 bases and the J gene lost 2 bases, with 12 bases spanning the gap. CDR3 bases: TGTGCCAGCAGTGAACAGGGCAAAGTTAACACTGAAGCTTTCTTT. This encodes CASSEQGKVNTEAFF.

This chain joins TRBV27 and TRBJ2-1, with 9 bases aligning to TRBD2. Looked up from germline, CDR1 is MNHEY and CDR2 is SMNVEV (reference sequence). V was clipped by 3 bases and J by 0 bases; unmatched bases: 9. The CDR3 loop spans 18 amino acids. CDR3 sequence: CASSFLSGSTYSYNEQFF. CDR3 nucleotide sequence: TGTGCCAGCAGTTTCCTTAGCGGGAGTACATACTCCTACAATGAGCAGTTCTTC.

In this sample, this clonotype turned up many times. CDR3 region: CASSNIRLAGVHEQFF. In DNA form, the CDR3 reads TGTGCCAGCAGCAATATCCGACTAGCTGGTGTGCATGAGCAGTTCTTC. This chain joins TRBV7-3 and TRBJ2-1; 7 nucleotides match TRBD2. The CDR3 loop spans 16 amino acids. The V segment lost 5 bases and the J segment 8 bases; nucleotides outside the gene matches: 15. Germline CDR1 is SGHTA and CDR2 is FQGTGA.

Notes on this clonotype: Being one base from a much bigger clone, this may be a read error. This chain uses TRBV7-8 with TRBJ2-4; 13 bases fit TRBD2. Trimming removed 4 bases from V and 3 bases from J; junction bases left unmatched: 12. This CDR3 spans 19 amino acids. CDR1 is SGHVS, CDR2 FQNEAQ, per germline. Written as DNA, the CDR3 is TGTGCCAGCAGCTCAAGAAGGACTAGCGGGAGCCATAGCAAAAACATTCAGTACTTC. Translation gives CASSSRRTSGSHSKNIQYF.

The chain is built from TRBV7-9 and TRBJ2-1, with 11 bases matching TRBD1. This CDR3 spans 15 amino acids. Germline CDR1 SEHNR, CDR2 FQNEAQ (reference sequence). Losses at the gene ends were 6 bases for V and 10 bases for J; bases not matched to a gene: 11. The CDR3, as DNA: TGTGCCAGCAGACTCGGACAGGGGGCGGTACTCGAGCAGTTCTTC. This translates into CASRLGQGAVLEQFF.

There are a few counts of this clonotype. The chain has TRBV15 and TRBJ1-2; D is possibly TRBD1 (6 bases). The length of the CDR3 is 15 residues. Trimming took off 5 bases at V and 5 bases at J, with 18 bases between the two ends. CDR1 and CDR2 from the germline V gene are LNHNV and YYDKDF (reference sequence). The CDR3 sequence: CATSSPGTSPYGYTF. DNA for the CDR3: TGTGCCACCAGCTCACCCGGGACATCTCCATATGGCTACACCTTC.

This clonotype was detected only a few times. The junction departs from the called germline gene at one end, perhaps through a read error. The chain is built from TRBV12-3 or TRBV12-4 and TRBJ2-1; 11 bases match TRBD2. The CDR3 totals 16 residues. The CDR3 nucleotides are TGTGCCAGCAGTTTGAGACTAGCGGGATCCTACAATGAGCAGCTCTTC. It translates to CASSLRLAGSYNEQLF.